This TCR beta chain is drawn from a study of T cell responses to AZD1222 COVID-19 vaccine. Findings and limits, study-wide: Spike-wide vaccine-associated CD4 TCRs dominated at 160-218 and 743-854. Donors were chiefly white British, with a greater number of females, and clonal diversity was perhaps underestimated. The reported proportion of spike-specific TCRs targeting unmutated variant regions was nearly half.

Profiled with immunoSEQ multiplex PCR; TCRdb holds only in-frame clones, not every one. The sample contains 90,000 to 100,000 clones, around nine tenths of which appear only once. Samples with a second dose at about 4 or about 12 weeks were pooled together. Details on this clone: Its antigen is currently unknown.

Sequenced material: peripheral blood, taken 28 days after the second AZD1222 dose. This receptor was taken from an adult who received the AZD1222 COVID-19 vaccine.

CDR3 bases: TGCGCCAGCAGCCAAGTCTTACAGGGACCAGATACGCAGTATTTT. Translation gives CASSQVLQGPDTQYF. The V call is TRBV4-3, the J call TRBJ2-3; the D gene is possibly TRBD1 (6 bases). The CDR3 is 15 residues long. V dropped 1 base and J dropped 4 bases, with 12 bases sitting between them. CDR1 is LGHNA, CDR2 YSLEER, per germline.